This TCR beta chain was sequenced during a study of T cell repertoires in cytomegalovirus infection. Study details: A matching HLA type, together with CMV infection, was signaled by public TCR beta signatures. Study-wide results and limits: Ex vivo responses were dominated by HLA-C-restricted CMV-specific TCR beta clonotypes.

Germline V lookup: CDR1 LGHDT, CDR2 YNNKEL (reference sequence). J was trimmed by 3 bases and V by 0 bases; bases with no gene match: 7. There are 18 residues in the CDR3. Each CDR3 protein gets one entry after TCRdb re-called the reads with MiXCR. The repertoire includes approximately 310,000 distinct CDR3 sequences, 25% of them detected once, and less than 15% sits in the top ten. This clonotype came up a few times. Its antigen is as yet unknown. This clonotype was obtained from a human donor in good health (CMV status not recorded). Some clones in this sample may be carry-over from other donors' samples. The starting material was cultured PBMCs, obtained from culture after CMV antigen stimulation. V usage is TRBV3-1 and J usage is TRBJ2-2, with TRBD2 identical over 10 bases. CDR3 in amino acids: CASSQDFRLAGHTGELFF. In DNA, the CDR3 is TGTGCCAGCAGCCAAGATTTTAGACTAGCGGGCCACACCGGGGAGCTGTTTTTT.